This T cell receptor (beta chain) was recovered during a study of cytomegalovirus exposure and HLA in healthy donors. A remark on this clone: Its target is not known.

PCR used 60 Vbeta primers and 13 Jbeta primers. Sequenced by immunoSEQ multiplex PCR; TCRdb stores in-frame clones only, minus some. Altogether more than 140,000 clones are present, 55% to 70% being singletons, with the ten largest covering 2.5% to 3.5%. The CDR3 has 15 amino acids. Germline CDR1 reads LGHNA; CDR2 reads YNFKEQ. Trimming removed 5 bases from V and 0 bases from J, with 11 bases in between. Study-wide findings and caveats: Investigators reported approximately 170 TCR beta chains as tied to cytomegalovirus.

V is TRBV4-2 and J is TRBJ1-5, with D maybe TRBD1 (5 bases). The receptor was isolated from a woman aged 25 to 39 in good health and CMV-seropositive. Sequences were obtained from PBMCs. The CDR3 reads CASSSQGNSNQPQHF. The CDR3 nucleotides are TGTGCCAGCAGCTCCCAGGGAAATAGCAATCAGCCCCAGCATTTT.